This T cell receptor (beta chain) stems from a study of T-cell reconstitution after alpha-beta-depleted transplantation in children. Study results and limitations: The origin of alpha-beta T cells about two months after transplant was reportedly several hundred expanded graft clones.

For TCRbeta, the library was prepared with unique molecular identifiers. TCRdb itself ran the PCR reads through MiXCR, one entry per CDR3 protein. Counted here are 280,000 or so distinct CDR3 sequences, roughly 12% occurring once; the ten biggest clones make up around a quarter. The CDR3 is 15 residues long. Per the germline V gene, CDR1 is MNHEY and CDR2 is SVGEGT. J gave up 5 bases and V 7 bases, and 8 bases lay outside the gene matches. This clonotype was counted a few times. Its antigen is undetermined. The sample was peripheral blood, taken 180 days after TCRalphabeta/CD19-depleted stem cell transplant. V usage is TRBV6-2 or TRBV6-3 and J usage is TRBJ2-2; 9 bases agree with TRBD1. This clonotype originated in a male patient under 10 years old who had a stem cell transplant for chronic granulomatous disease, so the T cells may come from the graft donor. CDR3 nucleotide sequence: TGTGCCAGCATCACACAGGGGGCGCCGACCGGGGAGCTGTTTTTT. Translation: CASITQGAPTGELFF.